This is a list of T cell receptor beta chains from one sample in a study of human T cells and chemical hapten exposure. MiXCR, run by TCRdb on the RACE reads, gives a single entry per CDR3 protein. The data contain 150,000 to 200,000 distinct CDR3 sequences, 25% to 30% of them seen just once; the ten biggest clones take up approximately 2.1%. The specimen was whole blood, collected in connection with sensitization to the hapten diphenylcyclopropenone (DPC). Receptors originate from a woman in her late teens or twenties with alopecia areata. Some clones in this sample may be carry-over from other donors' samples. CDR3s include the opening cysteine and the closing phenylalanine or tryptophan. The D gene is left open where the match is weak. Only part of the rows carry a size: once, few, many, or a class if the clone is expanded.

>many|TRBV19|-|TRBJ2-3
TGTGCCAGTAGTCCCTCCGACTCACGCACAGATACGCAGTATTTT
CASSPSDSRTDTQYF
>few|TRBV28|TRBD1|TRBJ2-5
TGTGCCAGCAGTCCTGACAGGGTTAGAGAGACCCAGTACTTC
CASSPDRVRETQYF
>-|TRBV27|-|TRBJ1-1
TGTGCCAGCAGTGAAAGACAGAGGAACACTGAAGCTTTCTTT
CASSERQRNTEAFF
>few|TRBV11-2|-|TRBJ1-1
TGTGCCAGCAGCTTAAGGCAGGGAGGCCCTGAAGCTTTCTTT
CASSLRQGGPEAFF
>few|TRBV29-1|-|TRBJ1-1
TGCAGCGCTCCGGGACAACTGAACACTGAAGCTTTCTTT
CSAPGQLNTEAFF
>once|TRBV20-1|-|TRBJ2-5
TGCAGTGCTAGAGGGTATTCCGGACAGAAAGAGACCCAGTACTTC
CSARGYSGQKETQYF
>-|TRBV18|-|TRBJ1-2
TGTGCCAGCTCAACAGGGAGTACGAATGGCTACACCTTC
CASSTGSTNGYTF
>few|TRBV5-1|-|TRBJ1-5
TGCGCCAGCAGCTTACAGGGTTTAGGCAATCAGCCCCAGCATTTT
CASSLQGLGNQPQHF
>-|TRBV7-2|TRBD2|TRBJ2-1
TGTGCCAGCAGCTTACGGAGCGGGGGCCTCGGCGGCAATGAGCAGTTCTTC
CASSLRSGGLGGNEQFF
>-|TRBV7-6|TRBD2|TRBJ2-7
TGTGCCAGCAGCTCCCAGCGGGGGGGCTTTGGGTACGAGCAGTACTTC
CASSSQRGGFGYEQYF